Shown below are 27 T cell receptor beta chains from a single sample sequenced in a study of blood T cell repertoires in COVID-19. Profiling relied on immunoSEQ multiplex PCR, and the TCRdb table lists in-frame clones only, not all of them. The sample includes fewer than 350,000 clones, 86% of them seen just once. Material: peripheral blood. Receptors originate from a woman between 70 and 85 years old with COVID-19, enrolled during active disease.

The V and J genes are TRBV19 and TRBJ1-6; 7 bases are shared with TRBD1. Germline-derived CDR1 and CDR2 are LNHDA and SQIVND (reference sequence). Trimming removed 5 bases from V and 9 bases from J; junction bases left unmatched: 16. There are 17 residues in the CDR3. CDR3 DNA sequence: TGTGCCAGTAGTTTTATATACCCGGGACAGTTACTTTCACCCCTCCACTTT. Translated, it gives CASSFIYPGQLLSPLHF.

This clone turned up a few times. The rearrangement links TRBV19 to TRBJ2-7; 7 nucleotides agree with TRBD2. V was clipped by 5 bases and J by 1 base; unmatched bases: 5. Germline assignment: CDR1 LNHDA and CDR2 SQIVND (reference sequence). This CDR3 contains 14 residues. The CDR3 sequence is CASSPSGASYEQYF. For the CDR3, the DNA is TGTGCCAGTAGTCCCAGCGGGGCGTCCTACGAGCAGTACTTC.

This clone appeared a few times. The chain joins TRBV2 to TRBJ1-1; 8 nucleotides agree with TRBD1. Trimming took 4 bases from V and 5 from J; bases not matched to a gene: 6. In germline, CDR1 is SNHLY, CDR2 FYNNEI. The CDR3 is 14 amino acids. CDR3: CASSVWTGRTEAFF. The DNA of the CDR3 is TGTGCCAGCAGTGTATGGACAGGGAGGACTGAAGCTTTCTTT.

Notes on this clone: The limits of the CDR3 on the DNA are not certain, so only TCRdb's listed CDR3 is given. This chain connects TRBV27 to TRBJ1-1. The CDR3 is 15 amino acids long, termini counted. Germline V lookup: CDR1 MNHEY, CDR2 SMNVEV (reference sequence). The CDR3 sequence: CASSILGVEGTEAFF.

The rearrangement uses TRBV27 and TRBJ2-5; D is possibly TRBD2 (5 bases). CDR1 MNHEY and CDR2 SMNVEV come from the germline V gene (reference sequence). V was shortened by 2 bases and J by 5 bases, with 12 bases between the two germline ends. The CDR3 is 14 residues long. As DNA, the CDR3 is TGTGCCAGCAGTTTACTGGGAGATCGGGAGACCCAGTACTTC. Protein product: CASSLLGDRETQYF.

This clone was recorded once. The chain has TRBV5-4 and TRBJ1-2, with 9 bases lining up with TRBD1. Trimming took 4 bases from V and 8 from J; bases not matched to a gene: 6. Germline-derived CDR1 and CDR2 are SGHNT and YYREEE (reference sequence). This CDR3 comprises 13 residues. In nucleotides, the CDR3 is TGTGCCAGCAGCATCCCCACAGGGGGCGGCTACACCTTC. Amino acid sequence: CASSIPTGGGYTF.

The chain uses TRBV5-1 and TRBJ1-1, with TRBD1 identical over 8 bases. The CDR3 runs to 16 residues. Germline loops: CDR1 SGHRS, CDR2 YFSETQ. Trimming removed 4 bases from V and 0 bases from J; junction bases left unmatched: 8. The DNA of the CDR3 is TGCGCCAGCAGCCCCGGGACAGGCCCTATGAACACTGAAGCTTTCTTT. It is translated as CASSPGTGPMNTEAFF.

V gene TRBV25-1 combines with J gene TRBJ2-7; the D is unclear. Germline values: CDR1 MGHDK, CDR2 SYGVNS. Trimming cost V 4 bases and J 7 bases, with 11 bases left between them. This CDR3 contains 12 residues. CDR3 bases: TGTGCCAGCAGTGGGTATCTAAAAGAGCAGTACTTC. Its protein is CASSGYLKEQYF.

This chain connects TRBV10-3 to TRBJ1-2; D uncertain. Germline-derived CDR1 and CDR2 are ENHRY and SYGVKD. The CDR3 loop spans 13 amino acids. V was shortened by 10 bases and J by 4 bases, with 16 bases between the two germline ends. CDR3 sequence: CATAGAVGYGYTF. The CDR3 region has the DNA TGTGCCACGGCGGGAGCGGTAGGCTATGGCTACACCTTC.

The rearrangement joins TRBV21-1 to TRBJ2-3; the D segment call TRBD2 is taken from the table without a DNA check. TRBV21-1 counts as a pseudogene. The CDR3 is 15 amino acids. CDR3 DNA: TGTGCCAGCAGCAAGGTTGCGGGGTACAGAGATACGCAGTATTTT. Translated, it gives CASSKVAGYRDTQYF.

The chain links TRBV2 to TRBJ1-1; a possible D gene is TRBD1 (6 bases). Germline CDR1 and CDR2: SNHLY and FYNNEI. V lost 9 bases and J lost 1, with 9 bases in between. The CDR3 is made up of 12 amino acids. The CDR3 DNA follows: TGTGCCAGGAGGGGACAGAACACTGAAGCTTTCTTT. As protein: CARRGQNTEAFF.

The V and J genes are TRBV11-2 and TRBJ1-1; D unclear. V was pared by 1 base and J by 8 bases, with 17 bases between. The CDR3 runs to 15 residues. CDR1 and CDR2 (germline): SGHAT, FQNNGV. CDR3 coding DNA: TGTGCCAGCAGCTTAGGCGGGCGGGAGCGCACAGAAGCTTTCTTT. This codes for CASSLGGRERTEAFF.

The chain combines TRBV11-3 with TRBJ1-4, with 8 bases fitting TRBD1. The CDR3 runs to 16 residues. Germline-derived CDR1 and CDR2 are SGHNT and YENEEA. The V gene end was trimmed by 2 bases and the J gene end by 5 bases; junction bases not matched to a gene: 7. The CDR3 region has the DNA TGTGCCAGCAGCTTAAACCACCGGACAGGGAATGAAAAACTGTTTTTT. Amino acid sequence: CASSLNHRTGNEKLFF.

This chain links TRBV2 with TRBJ2-7; a possible D gene is TRBD2 (6 bases). Trimming took 6 bases from V and 7 from J, leaving 13 bases between them. CDR1 is SNHLY and CDR2 is FYNNEI in the germline V gene. This CDR3 has 12 amino acids. The CDR3 nucleotides read TGTGCCAGCAGGGGGAGGACACCTGAGCAGTACTTC. This encodes CASRGRTPEQYF. Full variable domain (outside the CDR3, taken from reference TRBV2 and TRBJ2-7): EPEVTQTPSHQVTQMGQEVILRCVPISNHLYFYWYRQILGQKVEFLVSFYNNEISEKSEIFDDQFSVERPDGSNFTLKIRSTKLEDSAMYFCASRGRTPEQYFGPGTRLTVT.

Only one count was recorded for this clone. The rearrangement links TRBV24-1 to TRBJ1-5; the match to TRBD1 covers 10 bases. Per the germline V gene, CDR1 is KGHDR and CDR2 is SFDVKD. CDR3 size: 15 residues. The trim removed 3 bases at V and 5 bases at J, leaving 3 bases unmatched. CDR3 loop: CATSDIGQGDQPQHF. DNA of the CDR3: TGTGCCACCAGTGATATCGGACAGGGGGATCAGCCCCAGCATTTT.

V gene TRBV4-1 combines with J gene TRBJ2-7; perhaps TRBD1 as D (6 bases). CDR1 MGHRA and CDR2 YSYEKL come from the germline V gene. The V end lost 4 bases, the J end lost 2 bases, and 9 bases lay between the germline ends. This CDR3 contains 13 residues. The CDR3 region has the DNA TGCGCCAGCAGCCGGGACAACACCTACGAGCAGTACTTC. Amino acids: CASSRDNTYEQYF.

The V call is TRBV14, the J call TRBJ1-4; D call uncertain. Looked up from germline, CDR1 is SGHDN and CDR2 is FVKESK. Deletions cut 0 bases from V and 5 bases from J, with 4 bases between. The CDR3 runs to 13 residues. The CDR3 bases are TGTGCCAGCAGCCAAGATCTAAATGAAAAACTGTTTTTT. It specifies CASSQDLNEKLFF.

V is TRBV7-9 and J is TRBJ2-7, with 9 bases that match TRBD1. Germline CDR1 reads SEHNR; CDR2 reads FQNEAQ (reference sequence). The CDR3 runs 14 residues. With 5 bases clipped from V and 7 bases from J, the junction kept 9 bases outside the gene matches. The CDR3 DNA sequence: TGTGCCAGCAGCCCCCGGGACAGGGTGGGAGAGCAGTACTTC. Translation gives CASSPRDRVGEQYF.

This sequence joins TRBV7-2 and TRBJ1-2; D call uncertain. In germline, CDR1 is SGHTA, CDR2 FQGNSA. Trimming removed 8 bases from V and 4 bases from J, with 11 bases in between. The CDR3 runs 12 residues. Written as DNA, the CDR3 is TGTGCCAGCGGCACGTCAATCTATGGCTACACCTTC. Translation gives CASGTSIYGYTF.

The table lists this clone with a count of one. J is TRBJ2-7 and V is TRBV29-1, with D possibly matching TRBD2 (6 bases). CDR3 length: 14 residues. The germline V gene has CDR1 SQVTM and CDR2 ANQGSEA. Trimming pared 7 bases from V and 7 bases from J, leaving 23 bases between. CDR3 sequence reads: CSARRDSKKEEQYF. The CDR3, as DNA: TGCAGCGCCCGCCGGGACTCTAAAAAAGAAGAGCAGTACTTC.

This clone was seen a few times. The gene calls are TRBV27 and TRBJ1-5, with D tentatively TRBD1 (6 bases). This CDR3 spans 16 amino acids. Trimming removed 7 bases at V and 7 bases at J, with 23 bases between. The germline CDR1 and CDR2 sequences are MNHEY and SMNVEV (reference sequence). Here the CDR3 DNA reads TGTGCCAGCAATCCGACGGGAACAGGGCTGGGGCAGCCCCAGCATTTT. Its protein is CASNPTGTGLGQPQHF.

This clone was found a few times. The J gene is TRBJ2-5, the V gene TRBV10-3; D possibly corresponds to TRBD2 (6 bases). The ends were cut back, 4 bases at V and 5 bases at J, with 14 bases in the middle. Germline V gene data show CDR1 as ENHRY and CDR2 as SYGVKD. CDR3 length equals 14 residues. CDR3 DNA sequence: TGTGCCATCAGTGGGGGTAGCGGAGGGGAGACCCAGTACTTC. It encodes CAISGGSGGETQYF.

V and J are TRBV2 and TRBJ1-5, with D hard to call. Trimming removed 6 bases at V and 2 bases at J, with 14 bases between. CDR1 is SNHLY, CDR2 FYNNEI, per germline. The CDR3 runs 15 residues. The CDR3 spells CASRAREGGNQPQHF. The CDR3 DNA reads TGTGCCAGCAGGGCCCGAGAGGGCGGCAATCAGCCCCAGCATTTT.

V is TRBV9 and J is TRBJ1-2; TRBD1 matches at 10 bases. The CDR3 has 15 residues. The germline V gene has CDR1 SGDLS and CDR2 YYNGEE. V was clipped by 3 bases and J by 5 bases; unmatched bases: 7. CDR3 protein: CASSAGTGVGYGYTF. Here the CDR3 DNA reads TGTGCCAGCAGCGCCGGGACAGGGGTTGGGTATGGCTACACCTTC. The full variable domain, completed using reference TRBV9 and TRBJ1-2, is DSGVTQTPKHLITATGQRVTLRCSPRSGDLSVYWYQQSLDQGLQFLIQYYNGEERAKGNILERFSAQQFPDLHSELNLSSLELGDSALYFCASSAGTGVGYGYTFGSGTRLTVV.

The J gene is TRBJ1-2, the V gene TRBV5-1; 7 bases match TRBD1. This CDR3 is built from 13 residues. V gave up 4 bases and J gave up 4 bases; unmatched junction bases: 4. CDR1 and CDR2 from the germline V gene are SGHRS and YFSETQ. The CDR3 nucleotides are TGCGCCAGCAGCGAACAGGGGACCTATGGCTACACCTTC. Protein sequence: CASSEQGTYGYTF.

V is TRBV7-2 and J is TRBJ2-7, with 10 bases that match TRBD2. Germline V CDR1 and CDR2: SGHTA, FQGNSA. After removal of 6 bases from V and 6 bases from J, the junction contained 11 bases not matched to a gene. This CDR3 is built from 15 residues. As DNA, the CDR3 is TGTGCCAGCAGACATAAGCGGGGGGGCCTATCCGAGCAGTACTTC. It translates to CASRHKRGGLSEQYF.

J is TRBJ2-7 and V is TRBV5-1; D possibly corresponds to TRBD2 (5 bases). The CDR3 runs 17 residues. The germline gives CDR1 SGHRS, CDR2 YFSETQ. The V end lost 5 bases, the J end lost 2 bases, and 23 bases lay between the germline ends. The CDR3 is CASRVGSGSSTAYEQYF. The CDR3 region has the DNA TGCGCCAGCAGGGTGGGTTCGGGGTCCTCAACCGCCTACGAGCAGTACTTC.